Listed below are T cell receptor beta chains from one sample, sequenced in a study of T cells after yellow fever vaccination. TCRdb used MiXCR to reprocess the 5' RACE reads, holding one entry per CDR3 protein. The repertoire holds fewer than 400,000 distinct CDR3 sequences, with 9.5% to 12% as singletons. The sequences come from CD4+ T cells sorted from PBMCs, collected 45 days after the yellow fever booster vaccination. The receptors originated from a man between 18 and 35 years old who received the YFV17D yellow fever vaccine. Each CDR3 is given with its conserved first and last residue. A D gene is named only where the DNA matches it firmly. Size is stated for part of the rows, as once, few or many counts, or as a class when the clone is expanded.

clone size: many
D gene: -
CDR3 length: 15
V gene: TRBV12-3/TRBV12-4
J gene: TRBJ2-1
CDR3 protein: CASNDWGTGDNEQFF
CDR3 DNA: TGTGCCAGCAACGACTGGGGGACGGGGGACAATGAGCAGTTCTTC

clone size: -
D gene: -
CDR3 length: 15
V gene: TRBV3-1
J gene: TRBJ2-2
CDR3 protein: CASSNLNLASGELFF
CDR3 DNA: TGTGCCAGCAGCAACCTCAACCTAGCCTCCGGGGAGCTGTTTTTT

clone size: few
D gene: -
CDR3 length: 13
V gene: TRBV4-2
J gene: TRBJ1-2
CDR3 protein: CASSYGAGRSYTF
CDR3 DNA: TGTGCCAGCAGCTACGGGGCGGGAAGGAGCTACACCTTC

clone size: few
D gene: TRBD1
CDR3 length: 17
V gene: TRBV28
J gene: TRBJ1-5
CDR3 protein: CASSSPTWDRHNQPQHF
CDR3 DNA: TGTGCCAGCAGTTCCCCCACCTGGGACAGGCACAATCAGCCCCAGCATTTT

clone size: many
D gene: TRBD2
CDR3 length: 14
V gene: TRBV20-1
J gene: TRBJ2-5
CDR3 protein: CSARDPGGEETQYF
CDR3 DNA: TGCAGTGCTAGAGATCCGGGAGGGGAAGAGACCCAGTACTTC

clone size: few
D gene: -
CDR3 length: 16
V gene: TRBV7-2
J gene: TRBJ2-7
CDR3 protein: CASSLGSSNTGYEQYF
CDR3 DNA: TGTGCCAGCAGCTTAGGGAGCAGTAATACTGGTTACGAGCAGTACTTC

clone size: -
D gene: -
CDR3 length: 15
V gene: TRBV12-3/TRBV12-4
J gene: TRBJ1-5
CDR3 protein: CASSSLTLGGQPQHF
CDR3 DNA: TGTGCCAGCAGTTCATTAACCCTGGGAGGTCAGCCCCAGCATTTT

clone size: -
D gene: TRBD2
CDR3 length: 16
V gene: TRBV7-2
J gene: TRBJ2-3
CDR3 protein: CASSTWGSGGEDTQYF
CDR3 DNA: TGTGCCAGCAGCACATGGGGCAGCGGGGGGGAAGATACGCAGTATTTT

clone size: many
D gene: -
CDR3 length: 15
V gene: TRBV4-2
J gene: TRBJ1-5
CDR3 protein: CASSQVTDIHQPQHF
CDR3 DNA: TGTGCCAGCAGCCAAGTTACAGATATTCATCAGCCCCAGCATTTT

clone size: -
D gene: TRBD1
CDR3 length: 18
V gene: TRBV3-1
J gene: TRBJ1-4
CDR3 protein: CASSQGTGTGGESEKLFF
CDR3 DNA: TGTGCCAGCAGCCAAGGAACCGGGACAGGGGGTGAGAGTGAAAAACTGTTTTTT

clone size: few
D gene: -
CDR3 length: 16
V gene: TRBV5-1
J gene: TRBJ1-2
CDR3 protein: CASRFSGGLANYGYTF
CDR3 DNA: TGCGCCAGCAGATTCTCTGGGGGCTTAGCTAACTATGGCTACACCTTC